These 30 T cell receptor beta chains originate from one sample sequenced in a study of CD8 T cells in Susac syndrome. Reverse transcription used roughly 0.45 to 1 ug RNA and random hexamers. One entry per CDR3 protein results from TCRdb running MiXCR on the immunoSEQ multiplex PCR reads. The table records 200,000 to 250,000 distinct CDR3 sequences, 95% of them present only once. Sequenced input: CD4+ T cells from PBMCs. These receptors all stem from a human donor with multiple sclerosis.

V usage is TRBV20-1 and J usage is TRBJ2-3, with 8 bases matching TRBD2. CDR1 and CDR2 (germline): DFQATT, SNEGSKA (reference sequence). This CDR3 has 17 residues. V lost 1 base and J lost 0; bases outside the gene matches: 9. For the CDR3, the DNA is TGCAGTGCTAGAGCCCTACTAGCGGCCCTTAGCACAGATACGCAGTATTTT. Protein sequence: CSARALLAALSTDTQYF.

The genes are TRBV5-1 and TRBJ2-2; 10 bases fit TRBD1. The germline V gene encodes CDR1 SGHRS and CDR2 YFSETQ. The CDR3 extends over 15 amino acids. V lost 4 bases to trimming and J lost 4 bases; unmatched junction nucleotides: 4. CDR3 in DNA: TGCGCCAGCAGCCAGAGGACAGGGGGCACCGGGGAGCTGTTTTTT. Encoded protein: CASSQRTGGTGELFF.

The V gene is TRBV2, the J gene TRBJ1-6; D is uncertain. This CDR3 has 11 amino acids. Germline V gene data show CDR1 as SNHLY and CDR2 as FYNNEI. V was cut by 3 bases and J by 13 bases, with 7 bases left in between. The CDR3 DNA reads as TGTGCCAGCAGTGATCGTATCCCCCTCCACTTT. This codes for CASSDRIPLHF.

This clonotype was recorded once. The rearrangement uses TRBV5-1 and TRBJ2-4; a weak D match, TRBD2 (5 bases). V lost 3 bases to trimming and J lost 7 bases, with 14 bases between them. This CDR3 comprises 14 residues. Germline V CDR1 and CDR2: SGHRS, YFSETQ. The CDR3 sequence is CASSSSLESNIQYF. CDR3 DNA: TGCGCCAGCAGCTCCTCACTAGAGTCGAACATTCAGTACTTC.

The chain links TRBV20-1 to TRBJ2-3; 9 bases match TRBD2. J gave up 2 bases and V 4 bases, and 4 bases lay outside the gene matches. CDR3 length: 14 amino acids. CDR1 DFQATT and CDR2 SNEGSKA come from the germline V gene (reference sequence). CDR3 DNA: TGCAGTGCTATGAAGCGGGAGGCCACAGATACGCAGTATTTT. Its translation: CSAMKREATDTQYF.

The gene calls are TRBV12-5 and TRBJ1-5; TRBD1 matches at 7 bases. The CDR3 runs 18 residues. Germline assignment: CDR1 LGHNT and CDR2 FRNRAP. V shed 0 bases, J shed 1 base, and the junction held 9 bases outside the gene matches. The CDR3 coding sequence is TGTGCTAGTGGTTTGGTACTAGGACAGGTGAACAGCAATCAGCCCCAGCATTTT. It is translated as CASGLVLGQVNSNQPQHF.

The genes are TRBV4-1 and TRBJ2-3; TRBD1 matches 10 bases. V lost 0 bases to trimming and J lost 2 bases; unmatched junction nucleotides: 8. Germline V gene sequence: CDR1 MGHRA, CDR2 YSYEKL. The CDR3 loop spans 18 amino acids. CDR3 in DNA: TGCGCCAGCAGCCAAGATGGGGGGACAGGGGCCTACACAGATACGCAGTATTTT. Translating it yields CASSQDGGTGAYTDTQYF.

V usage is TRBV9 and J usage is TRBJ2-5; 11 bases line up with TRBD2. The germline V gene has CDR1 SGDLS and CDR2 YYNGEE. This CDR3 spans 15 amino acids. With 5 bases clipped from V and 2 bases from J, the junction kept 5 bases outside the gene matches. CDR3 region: CASRPSGGSQETQYF. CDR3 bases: TGTGCCAGCAGGCCTAGCGGGGGGTCGCAAGAGACCCAGTACTTC. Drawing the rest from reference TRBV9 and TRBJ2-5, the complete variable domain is DSGVTQTPKHLITATGQRVTLRCSPRSGDLSVYWYQQSLDQGLQFLIQYYNGEERAKGNILERFSAQQFPDLHSELNLSSLELGDSALYFCASRPSGGSQETQYFGPGTRLLVL.

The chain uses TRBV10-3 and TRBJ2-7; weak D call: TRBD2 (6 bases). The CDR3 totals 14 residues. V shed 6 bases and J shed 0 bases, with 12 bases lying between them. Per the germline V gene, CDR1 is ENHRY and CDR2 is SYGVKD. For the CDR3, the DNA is TGTGCCATCAGCTCCGGGACTGCCTCCTACGAGCAGTACTTC. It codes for CAISSGTASYEQYF.

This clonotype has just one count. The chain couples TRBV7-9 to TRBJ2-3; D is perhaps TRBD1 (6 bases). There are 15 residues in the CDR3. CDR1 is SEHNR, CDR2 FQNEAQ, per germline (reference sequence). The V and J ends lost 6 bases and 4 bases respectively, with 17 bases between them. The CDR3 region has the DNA TGTGCCAGCAGGCTACAGGGATATGTTTCAGATACGCAGTATTTT. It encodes CASRLQGYVSDTQYF.

Written as DNA, the CDR3 is TGCAGCGCTAGTAACACTGAAGCTTTCTTT. It yields the protein CSASNTEAFF. The V and J genes are TRBV29-1 and TRBJ1-1; D not resolved. CDR3 length equals 10 residues. V shed 7 bases and J shed 2 bases, with 5 bases lying between them. The germline CDR1 and CDR2 sequences are SQVTM and ANQGSEA.

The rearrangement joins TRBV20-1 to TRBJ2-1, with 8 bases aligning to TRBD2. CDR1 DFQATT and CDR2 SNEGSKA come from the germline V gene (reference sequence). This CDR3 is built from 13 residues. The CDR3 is CRIAGRSYNEQFF. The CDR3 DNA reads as TGCAGAATAGCGGGACGATCCTACAATGAGCAGTTCTTC.

CDR3 sequence reads: CASRRGQLLSYEQYF. Written as DNA, the CDR3 is TGTGCCAGCAGAAGAGGACAGCTTCTCTCCTACGAGCAGTACTTC. The J gene is TRBJ2-7, the V gene TRBV12-3 or TRBV12-4; the D gene is possibly TRBD1 (6 bases). Between the trimmed V and J ends, which lost 6 bases and 0 bases, there was a span of 15 bases. The CDR3 has 15 residues.

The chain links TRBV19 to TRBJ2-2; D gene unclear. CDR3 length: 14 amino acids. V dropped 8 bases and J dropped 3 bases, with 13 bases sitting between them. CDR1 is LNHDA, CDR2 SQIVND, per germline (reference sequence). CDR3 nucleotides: TGTGCCAGTTGTTCCGGGCGAGACACCGGGGAGCTGTTTTTT. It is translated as CASCSGRDTGELFF.

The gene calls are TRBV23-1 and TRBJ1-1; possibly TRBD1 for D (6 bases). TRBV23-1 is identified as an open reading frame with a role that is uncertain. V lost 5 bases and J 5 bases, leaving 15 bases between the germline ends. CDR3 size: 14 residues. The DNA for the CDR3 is TGCGCCAGCAGTAGCTTGAAGGGGGAGACTGAAGCTTTCTTT. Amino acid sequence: CASSSLKGETEAFF.

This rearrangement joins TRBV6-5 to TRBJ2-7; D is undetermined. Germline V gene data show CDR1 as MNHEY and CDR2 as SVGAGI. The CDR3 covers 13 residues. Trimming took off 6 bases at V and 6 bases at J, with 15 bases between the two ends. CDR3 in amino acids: CASSPIHLSEQYF. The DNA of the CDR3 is TGTGCCAGCAGCCCCATACACCTCTCCGAGCAGTACTTC.

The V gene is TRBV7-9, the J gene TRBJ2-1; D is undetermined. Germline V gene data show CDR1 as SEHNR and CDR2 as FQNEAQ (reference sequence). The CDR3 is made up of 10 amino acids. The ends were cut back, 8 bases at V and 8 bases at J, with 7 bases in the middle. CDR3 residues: CASGVDEQFF. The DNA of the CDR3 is TGTGCCAGCGGTGTCGATGAGCAGTTCTTC.

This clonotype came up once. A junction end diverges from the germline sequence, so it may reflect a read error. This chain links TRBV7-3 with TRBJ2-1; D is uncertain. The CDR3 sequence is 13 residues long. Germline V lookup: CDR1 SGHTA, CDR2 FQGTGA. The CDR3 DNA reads TGTGCCAGCAGCACCGCCTCCCACAATGAGCAGTTCTTC. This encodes CASSTASHNEQFF.

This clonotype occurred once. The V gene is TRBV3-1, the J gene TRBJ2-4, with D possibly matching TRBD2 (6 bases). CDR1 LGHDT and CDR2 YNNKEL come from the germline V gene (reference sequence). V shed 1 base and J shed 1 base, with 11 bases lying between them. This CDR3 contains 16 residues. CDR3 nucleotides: TGTGCCAGCAGCCAAGGGCCGGGAGTGGCCAAAAACATTCAGTACTTC. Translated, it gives CASSQGPGVAKNIQYF.

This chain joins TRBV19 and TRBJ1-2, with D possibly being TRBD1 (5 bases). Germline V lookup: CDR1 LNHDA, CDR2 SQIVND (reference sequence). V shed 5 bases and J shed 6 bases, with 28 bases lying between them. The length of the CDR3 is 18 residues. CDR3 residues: CASSSLEASQGRPDGYTF. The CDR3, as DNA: TGTGCCAGTAGTTCTTTGGAGGCATCCCAGGGAAGGCCGGATGGCTACACCTTC.

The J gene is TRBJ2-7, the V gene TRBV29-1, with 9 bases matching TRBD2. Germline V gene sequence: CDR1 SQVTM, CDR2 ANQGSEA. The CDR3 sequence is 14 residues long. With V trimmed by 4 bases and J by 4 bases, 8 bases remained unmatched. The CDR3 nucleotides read TGCAGCGTTGCCCCGCTAGCGGGACAATACGAGCAGTACTTC. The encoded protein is CSVAPLAGQYEQYF.

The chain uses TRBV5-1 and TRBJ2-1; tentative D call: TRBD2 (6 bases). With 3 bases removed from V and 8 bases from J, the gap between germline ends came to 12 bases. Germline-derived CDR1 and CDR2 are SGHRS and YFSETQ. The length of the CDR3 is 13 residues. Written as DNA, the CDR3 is TGCGCCAGCAGCTCCACTAGCTCCCATGAGCAGTTCTTC. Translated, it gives CASSSTSSHEQFF.

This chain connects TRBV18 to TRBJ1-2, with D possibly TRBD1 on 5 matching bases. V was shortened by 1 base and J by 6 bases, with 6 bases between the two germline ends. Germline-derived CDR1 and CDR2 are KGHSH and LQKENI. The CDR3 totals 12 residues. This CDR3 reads CASSPQGNGYTF. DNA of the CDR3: TGTGCCAGCTCACCACAGGGGAATGGCTACACCTTC.

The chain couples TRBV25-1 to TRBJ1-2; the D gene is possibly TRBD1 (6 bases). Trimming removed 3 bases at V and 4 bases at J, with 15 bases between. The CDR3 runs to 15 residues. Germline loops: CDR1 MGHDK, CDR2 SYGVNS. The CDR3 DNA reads TGTGCCAGCAGTGAGCCACGGGGGGCGGTCTATGGCTACACCTTC. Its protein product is CASSEPRGAVYGYTF.

CDR3 bases: TGTGCCAGCCTGAAAAAGGGTCAAGAGACCCAGTACTTC. Translating gives CASLKKGQETQYF. The chain has TRBV14 and TRBJ2-5; D is uncertain. This CDR3 is 13 amino acids long. Deletions cut 8 bases from V and 2 bases from J, with 12 bases between. Germline V gene data show CDR1 as SGHDN and CDR2 as FVKESK.

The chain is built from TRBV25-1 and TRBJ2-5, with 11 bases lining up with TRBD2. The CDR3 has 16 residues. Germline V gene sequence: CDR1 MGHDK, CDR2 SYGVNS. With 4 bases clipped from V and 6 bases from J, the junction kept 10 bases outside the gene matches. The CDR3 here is CASSVPTSGGMKTQYF. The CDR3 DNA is TGTGCCAGCAGTGTACCTACTAGCGGGGGAATGAAGACCCAGTACTTC.

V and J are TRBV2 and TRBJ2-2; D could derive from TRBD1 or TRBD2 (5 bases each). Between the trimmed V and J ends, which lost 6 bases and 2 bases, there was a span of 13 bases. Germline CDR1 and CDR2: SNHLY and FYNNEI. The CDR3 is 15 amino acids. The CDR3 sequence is CASRDQGVNTGELFF. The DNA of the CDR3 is TGTGCCAGCAGGGACCAGGGAGTAAACACCGGGGAGCTGTTTTTT.

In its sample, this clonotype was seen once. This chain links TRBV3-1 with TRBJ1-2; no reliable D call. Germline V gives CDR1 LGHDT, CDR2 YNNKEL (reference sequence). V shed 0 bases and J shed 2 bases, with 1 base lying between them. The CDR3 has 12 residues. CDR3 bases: TGTGCCAGCAGCCAAGACAACTATGGCTACACCTTC. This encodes CASSQDNYGYTF.

The CDR3 protein is CASSSSGDTEAFF. CDR3 in DNA: TGTGCCAGCAGCTCCTCAGGGGACACTGAAGCTTTCTTT. This chain connects TRBV7-9 to TRBJ1-1; tentative D call: TRBD1 (6 bases). V dropped 4 bases and J dropped 3 bases, with 9 bases sitting between them. CDR3 length equals 13 residues. From germline, CDR1 is SEHNR and CDR2 FQNEAQ (reference sequence).

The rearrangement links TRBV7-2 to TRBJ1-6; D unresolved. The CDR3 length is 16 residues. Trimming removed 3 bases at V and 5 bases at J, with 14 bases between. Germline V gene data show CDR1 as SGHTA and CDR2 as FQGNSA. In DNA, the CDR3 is TGTGCCAGCAGCTTCCCGTCCTGGATGGATAATTCACCCCTCCACTTT. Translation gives CASSFPSWMDNSPLHF. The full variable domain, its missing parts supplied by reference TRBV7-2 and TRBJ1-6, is GAGVSQSPSNKVTEKGKDVELRCDPISGHTALYWYRQSLGQGLEFLIYFQGNSAPDKSGLPSDRFSAERTGGSVSTLTIQRTQQEDSAVYLCASSFPSWMDNSPLHFGNGTRLTVT.